Below, 32 T cell receptor beta chains from the same sample are listed, as sequenced in a study of glioma-infiltrating T cells after dendritic cell vaccination. Indicated time point: after dendritic cell vaccination, including at tumor progression/relapse. Data came from immunoSEQ multiplex PCR; TCRdb stores just in-frame clones and leaves some out. Of tens of thousands of clones in the sample, around 87% were seen once. The material was blood, obtained after dendritic cell vaccination. These receptors were taken from a human donor with glioblastoma.

The rearrangement joins TRBV6-5 to TRBJ2-2, with TRBD2 matching over 7 bases. Germline V gives CDR1 MNHEY, CDR2 SVGAGI. V shed 6 bases, J shed 5 bases, and the junction held 9 bases outside the gene matches. The CDR3 totals 15 residues. In DNA form, the CDR3 reads TGTGCCAGCAGGCCCCCGGGGGGTGGGACCGGGGAGCTGTTTTTT. It codes for CASRPPGGGTGELFF.

V gene TRBV11-3 combines with J gene TRBJ2-2; tentative D call: TRBD2 (7 bases). Trimming left V 5 bases short and J 7 bases short, with 26 bases between. The CDR3 runs to 18 residues. CDR1 is SGHNT, CDR2 YENEEA, per germline. CDR3 in amino acids: CASSPPGGAQIGGGELFF. The CDR3, as DNA: TGTGCCAGCAGCCCCCCTGGGGGGGCCCAAATCGGCGGCGGGGAGCTGTTTTTT.

The V gene is TRBV6-5, the J gene TRBJ1-3; the match to TRBD1 covers 7 bases. Per germline, CDR1 MNHEY and CDR2 SVGAGI. J gave up 6 bases and V 5 bases, and 10 bases lay outside the gene matches. The CDR3 length is 15 residues. The CDR3 region has the DNA TGTGCCAGCAGTACAGGGGCCGTGGGCCAAAACACCATATATTTT. Its protein is CASSTGAVGQNTIYF.

The chain couples TRBV7-9 to TRBJ2-7, with D perhaps matching TRBD1 (5 bases). Germline V gene lookup returns CDR1 SEHNR and CDR2 FQNEAQ (reference sequence). With 1 base removed from V and 4 bases from J, the gap between germline ends came to 14 bases. This CDR3 has 15 residues. CDR3 sequence: CASSLGVGVDYEQYF. The CDR3, as DNA: TGTGCCAGCAGCTTAGGAGTAGGGGTTGATTACGAGCAGTACTTC.

V gene TRBV25-1 combines with J gene TRBJ2-3; D is unresolved. The CDR3 has 16 amino acids. Per germline, CDR1 MGHDK and CDR2 SYGVNS. Trimming left V 7 bases short and J 4 bases short, with 21 bases between. DNA for the CDR3: TGTGCCAGCACCCCCGGTATAGGCGGCGGCTCAGATACGCAGTATTTT. Translating gives CASTPGIGGGSDTQYF.

The rearrangement joins TRBV7-9 to TRBJ2-5; 9 bases are a match to TRBD1. The CDR3 is 15 residues long. V gave up 1 base and J gave up 5 bases; unmatched junction bases: 5. CDR1 and CDR2 (germline): SEHNR, FQNEAQ (reference sequence). CDR3 loop: CASSLEQGAGETQYF. The CDR3 DNA reads as TGTGCCAGCAGCTTAGAACAGGGGGCAGGGGAGACCCAGTACTTC.

The rearrangement links TRBV2 to TRBJ2-7; TRBD1 matches at 7 bases. Germline V gene sequence: CDR1 SNHLY, CDR2 FYNNEI. CDR3 length: 13 residues. V lost 5 bases and J lost 3; bases outside the gene matches: 4. The DNA for the CDR3 is TGTGCCAGCAGTCCCCAGGGGGTCTACGAGCAGTACTTC. Amino acid sequence: CASSPQGVYEQYF.

This chain uses TRBV7-9 with TRBJ2-1; D possibly corresponds to TRBD2 (6 bases). The CDR3 has 13 amino acids. Germline lookup yields CDR1 SEHNR and CDR2 FQNEAQ (reference sequence). Trimming took 1 base from V and 7 from J, leaving 8 bases between them. CDR3 sequence (DNA): TGTGCCAGCAGCTTAGTCGGGGGAAATGAGCAGTTCTTC. Protein product: CASSLVGGNEQFF.

This clone was seen once. The chain uses TRBV6-5 and TRBJ2-3; 7 positions agree with TRBD2. This CDR3 spans 13 amino acids. V lost 6 bases to trimming and J lost 14 bases; unmatched junction nucleotides: 14. CDR1 is MNHEY, CDR2 SVGAGI, per germline. The CDR3, as DNA: TGTGCCAGCAGCCCCGCGTGGGGAGGGCCTTGGTATTTT. It is translated as CASSPAWGGPWYF.

The chain recombines TRBV11-2 with TRBJ1-1; D is perhaps TRBD1 (6 bases). The germline CDR1 and CDR2 sequences are SGHAT and FQNNGV. V lost 3 bases to trimming and J lost 4 bases, with 9 bases between them. The CDR3 has 13 residues. The CDR3 coding sequence is TGTGCCAGCAGCTTTACAGGGCGCACTGAAGCTTTCTTT. Translation gives CASSFTGRTEAFF.

The chain couples TRBV11-2 to TRBJ1-5; D is unresolved. Between the trimmed V and J ends, which lost 0 bases and 5 bases, there was a span of 5 bases. The CDR3 spans 13 residues. The germline V gene has CDR1 SGHAT and CDR2 FQNNGV. CDR3 nucleotides: TGTGCCAGCAGCTTAGAATCGGATCAGCCCCAGCATTTT. Translating it yields CASSLESDQPQHF. The full variable domain, with the rest looked up from reference TRBV11-2 and TRBJ1-5, is EAGVAQSPRYKIIEKRQSVAFWCNPISGHATLYWYQQILGQGPKLLIQFQNNGVVDDSQLPKDRFSAERLKGVDSTLKIQPAKLEDSAVYLCASSLESDQPQHFGDGTRLSIL.

The genes are TRBV18 and TRBJ2-7; unclear D gene. The V end lost 6 bases, the J end lost 5 bases, and 8 bases lay between the germline ends. The germline CDR1 and CDR2 sequences are KGHSH and LQKENI. The CDR3 consists of 11 residues. Written as DNA, the CDR3 is TGTGCCAGCTCGGATAGCCACGAGCAGTACTTC. It yields the protein CASSDSHEQYF.

The chain has TRBV5-1 and TRBJ2-3, with no clear D. Germline CDR1 and CDR2: SGHRS and YFSETQ. This CDR3 spans 17 amino acids. Trimming cost V 3 bases and J 0 bases, with 17 bases left between them. The CDR3: CASSSPEKLGSTDTQYF. CDR3 nucleotide sequence: TGCGCCAGCAGCTCCCCTGAAAAGCTTGGTAGCACAGATACGCAGTATTTT.

This chain links TRBV18 with TRBJ1-1; 8 bases agree with TRBD1. The CDR3 length is 16 residues. In germline, CDR1 is KGHSH, CDR2 LQKENI. V lost 1 base, J lost 2 bases, and 6 bases stayed unmatched. Written as DNA, the CDR3 is TGTGCCAGCTCACCACTCAGGGGGCCGATTAACACTGAAGCTTTCTTT. This sequence encodes CASSPLRGPINTEAFF.

This chain links TRBV2 with TRBJ2-1; 7 bases are a match to TRBD2. CDR3 length: 13 residues. V trimming: 3 bases; J trimming: 8 bases; junction bases outside the gene matches: 4. Germline values: CDR1 SNHLY, CDR2 FYNNEI. The CDR3: CASSEGGSDEQFF. The CDR3 bases are TGTGCCAGCAGTGAGGGAGGGTCTGATGAGCAGTTCTTC.

This sequence joins TRBV6-1 and TRBJ2-1, with 15 bases lining up with TRBD2. The CDR3 contains 15 residues. The trim removed 5 bases at V and 7 bases at J, leaving 3 bases unmatched. Germline assignment: CDR1 MNHNS and CDR2 SASEGT. The CDR3 bases are TGTGCCAGCAGTAAAGGGACTAGCGGGAGGAATGAGCAGTTCTTC. Encoded protein: CASSKGTSGRNEQFF.

This clone has only a few counts. The chain joins TRBV6-5 to TRBJ1-2, with D possibly being TRBD1 (6 bases). Germline V gives CDR1 MNHEY, CDR2 SVGAGI. Trimming left V 2 bases short and J 5 bases short, with 9 bases between. There are 13 residues in the CDR3. The CDR3 loop is CASSYEGHYGYTF. In DNA form, the CDR3 reads TGTGCCAGCAGTTACGAGGGACATTATGGCTACACCTTC.

V and J are TRBV6-6 and TRBJ1-2; maybe TRBD1 (5 bases). Germline V gene lookup returns CDR1 MNHNY and CDR2 SVGAGI (reference sequence). V lost 4 bases and J 8 bases, leaving 20 bases between the germline ends. The CDR3 loop spans 15 amino acids. CDR3 nucleotides: TGTGCCAGCAGTTCTCCTTCCGACGGGACTGGAGGCTACACCTTC. This sequence encodes CASSSPSDGTGGYTF.

This sequence joins TRBV29-1 and TRBJ2-3; weak D call: TRBD1 (5 bases). V shed 8 bases and J shed 5 bases, with 8 bases lying between them. Germline lookup yields CDR1 SQVTM and CDR2 ANQGSEA. The CDR3 runs 10 residues. CDR3 loop: CSLREDTQYF. The CDR3 region has the DNA TGCAGCCTCAGGGAAGATACGCAGTATTTT.

The rearrangement links TRBV6-5 to TRBJ2-1, with a possible D match to TRBD2 (5 bases). The germline CDR1 and CDR2 sequences are MNHEY and SVGAGI. This CDR3 comprises 12 residues. V gave up 9 bases and J gave up 10 bases, with 16 bases separating them. In nucleotides, the CDR3 is TGTGCCAGTTCCCCCTGGCCGGGGGAGCAGTTCTTC. The encoded protein is CASSPWPGEQFF.

The rearrangement links TRBV4-2 to TRBJ2-2, with 8 bases matching TRBD2. V lost 2 bases to trimming and J lost 7 bases; unmatched junction nucleotides: 15. Germline CDR1 LGHNA, CDR2 YNFKEQ. The CDR3 has 18 residues. In DNA, the CDR3 is TGTGCCAGCAGCCAAACCCGACCGGGAGGGAGGGCCGGCGGGGAGCTGTTTTTT. Protein: CASSQTRPGGRAGGELFF.

The chain uses TRBV6-4 and TRBJ2-3, with 11 bases fitting TRBD2. This CDR3 is 14 amino acids long. Germline trimming cut 5 bases from V and 5 bases from J; bases unmatched to any gene: 3. Per germline, CDR1 MRHNA and CDR2 SNTAGT. The CDR3 sequence: CASSTGLAGDTQYF. CDR3 DNA sequence: TGTGCCAGCAGTACAGGACTAGCGGGAGATACGCAGTATTTT.

V usage is TRBV19 and J usage is TRBJ1-2; 8 bases are a match to TRBD1. V was clipped by 3 bases and J by 2 bases; unmatched bases: 8. Germline CDR1 reads LNHDA; CDR2 reads SQIVND (reference sequence). The CDR3 is made up of 16 amino acids. CDR3 region: CASSIRTGSLNYGYTF. DNA for the CDR3: TGTGCCAGTAGTATCAGGACAGGGAGTCTCAACTATGGCTACACCTTC.

The chain links TRBV7-9 to TRBJ1-4; a possible D gene is TRBD1 (6 bases). CDR1 and CDR2 (germline): SEHNR, FQNEAQ (reference sequence). The CDR3 is made up of 14 amino acids. V was trimmed by 6 bases and J by 4 bases, leaving 12 bases between them. CDR3 sequence reads: CASRAQGHNEKLFF. In DNA, the CDR3 is TGTGCCAGCAGGGCACAGGGCCATAATGAAAAACTGTTTTTT.

A word on this clone: Compared with germline, one end of the junction differs, possibly owing to a read error. The gene calls are TRBV7-7 and TRBJ2-1; weak D call: TRBD1 (7 bases). The V gene's germline CDR1 is SSHAT and CDR2 FNYEAQ (reference sequence). This CDR3 is built from 19 residues. Here the CDR3 DNA reads TGTGCTAGCAGCTTTTCTCTGTCTCGAGGGGGCGCGGGGTACAATGAGCAGTTCTTC. This translates into CASSFSLSRGGAGYNEQFF.

This chain joins TRBV21-1 and TRBJ2-4; TRBD1, the D gene given by the table, was not confirmed from the DNA. TRBV21-1 represents a pseudogene. There are 18 residues in the CDR3. The CDR3 region has the DNA TGTGCCAGCAGCAAAGGAGGGGAGAGGGGGCAGTCCAAAAACATTCAGTACTTC. Its translation: CASSKGGERGQSKNIQYF.

Here the CDR3 DNA reads TGTGCCAGCAGCCTCGGACAGGTCCTCGGCTACACCTTC. It translates to CASSLGQVLGYTF. The genes are TRBV5-5 and TRBJ1-2; 7 bases align to TRBD1. CDR1 is SGHKS and CDR2 is YYEKEE in the germline V gene (reference sequence). V shed 4 bases, J shed 8 bases, and the junction held 8 bases outside the gene matches. The CDR3 runs to 13 residues.

Only one count was recorded for this clone. The chain links TRBV10-1 to TRBJ2-7, with 9 nucleotides matching TRBD1. CDR1 is WNHNN and CDR2 is SYGVQD in the germline V gene (reference sequence). Trimming removed 0 bases from V and 3 bases from J; junction bases left unmatched: 6. This CDR3 region has 16 residues. The CDR3 here is CASSESLQGADYEQYF. The DNA for the CDR3 is TGCGCCAGCAGTGAGTCTCTACAGGGGGCGGACTACGAGCAGTACTTC.

J is TRBJ2-5 and V is TRBV4-1; D gene unclear. This CDR3 has 14 residues. Trimming removed 0 bases from V and 5 bases from J, with 10 bases in between. The germline CDR1 and CDR2 sequences are MGHRA and YSYEKL. The CDR3 DNA sequence: TGCGCCAGCAGCCAAGATCCCGGGTCTGAGACCCAGTACTTC. This sequence encodes CASSQDPGSETQYF.

The V call is TRBV6-5, the J call TRBJ2-7, with D tentatively TRBD1 (6 bases). Per the germline V gene, CDR1 is MNHEY and CDR2 is SVGAGI. With 5 bases removed from V and 5 bases from J, the gap between germline ends came to 16 bases. CDR3 size: 14 residues. The CDR3 here is CASSRSRGIDEQYF. CDR3 sequence (DNA): TGTGCCAGCAGTCGAAGCAGGGGCATCGACGAGCAGTACTTC.

The V gene is TRBV7-9, the J gene TRBJ2-1; TRBD1 matches at 8 bases. The V gene's germline CDR1 is SEHNR and CDR2 FQNEAQ (reference sequence). V trimming: 5 bases; J trimming: 5 bases; junction bases outside the gene matches: 11. CDR3 size: 16 residues. CDR3 nucleotide sequence: TGTGCCAGCAGCCTAGGGACAGGAATAACGAACAATGAGCAGTTCTTC. Translated: CASSLGTGITNNEQFF.

The chain uses TRBV4-3 and TRBJ1-1; D remains unclear. Per the germline V gene, CDR1 is LGHNA and CDR2 is YSLEER. V lost 1 base and J lost 2, with 11 bases in between. CDR3 length: 15 amino acids. CDR3 DNA sequence: TGCGCCAGCAGCCAAGTTCCCCACAGAAACACTGAAGCTTTCTTT. This translates into CASSQVPHRNTEAFF.